This T cell receptor beta chain was sequenced for a study of cytomegalovirus exposure and HLA in healthy donors. From germline, CDR1 is LNHDA and CDR2 SQIVND (reference sequence). V lost 6 bases and J 7 bases, leaving 21 bases between the germline ends. The CDR3 is 15 amino acids. The data were produced by immunoSEQ multiplex PCR, yet TCRdb's version contains in-frame clones alone and is incomplete. The sample has about 63,000 clones, more than 85% seen once; the top ten hold roughly 7.3%. The receptor comes from a woman between 18 and 30 years old in good health and CMV-seropositive. Material for sequencing was PBMCs. This chain uses TRBV19 with TRBJ1-1, with a weak D call TRBD1 (6 bases). The CDR3 here is CASSPRRGHGDEAFF. The CDR3 coding sequence is TGTGCCAGTAGCCCCCGTAGGGGACATGGGGATGAAGCTTTCTTT. Supplemented by reference TRBV19 and TRBJ1-1, the full variable domain reads DGGITQSPKYLFRKEGQNVTLSCEQNLNHDAMYWYRQDPGQGLRLIYYSQIVNDFQKGDIAEGYSVSREKKESFPLTVTSAQKNPTAFYLCASSPRRGHGDEAFFGQGTRLTVV.